The 25 T cell receptor beta chains below all came from one sample that was sequenced in a study of shared clonotypes between healthy human individuals. Profiled with immunoSEQ multiplex PCR; TCRdb holds only in-frame clones, not every one. The sample lists under 850,000 clones, about 92% occurring once. As defined, naive CD8 cells were CD45RO-negative and positively selected for CCR7, with terminally differentiated effector memory CD45RA+ cells excluded. The sequenced material came from naive CD8+ T cells sorted from blood. These receptors originate from a man aged 25 to 45 in good health.

This chain connects TRBV19 to TRBJ2-1; 8 bases map to TRBD2. V lost 1 base and J lost 5; bases outside the gene matches: 4. The CDR3 runs 15 residues. The germline V gene has CDR1 LNHDA and CDR2 SQIVND (reference sequence). CDR3 sequence: CASSIAGGPNNEQFF. In nucleotides, the CDR3 is TGTGCCAGTAGTATAGCGGGAGGGCCCAACAATGAGCAGTTCTTC.

The rearrangement uses TRBV7-9 and TRBJ2-7; D remains ambiguous. The CDR3 contains 14 residues. V lost 4 bases and J 3 bases, leaving 13 bases between the germline ends. The germline V gene encodes CDR1 SEHNR and CDR2 FQNEAQ (reference sequence). Here the CDR3 reads CASSSPTDNYEQYF. In DNA, the CDR3 is TGTGCCAGCAGCTCTCCGACCGACAACTACGAGCAGTACTTC.

The chain has TRBV11-2 and TRBJ2-5, with D possibly being TRBD1 or TRBD2 (5 bases each). With 5 bases removed from V and 1 base from J, the gap between germline ends came to 20 bases. The CDR3 is 17 amino acids. The germline V gene has CDR1 SGHAT and CDR2 FQNNGV. The CDR3 loop is CASSRRPRGVGQETQYF. For the CDR3, the DNA is TGTGCCAGCAGCCGTCGGCCGAGGGGAGTAGGCCAAGAGACCCAGTACTTC. The full variable domain, rest sourced from reference TRBV11-2 and TRBJ2-5, is EAGVAQSPRYKIIEKRQSVAFWCNPISGHATLYWYQQILGQGPKLLIQFQNNGVVDDSQLPKDRFSAERLKGVDSTLKIQPAKLEDSAVYLCASSRRPRGVGQETQYFGPGTRLLVL.

This chain uses TRBV9 with TRBJ1-2; TRBD1 is a possible D gene (5 bases). Trimming removed 0 bases at V and 7 bases at J, with 7 bases between. This CDR3 is 12 amino acids long. Germline V gene data show CDR1 as SGDLS and CDR2 as YYNGEE. CDR3 DNA sequence: TGTGCCAGCAGCGTAGGGGGGTCTGGCTACACCTTC. It yields the protein CASSVGGSGYTF.

The V gene is TRBV5-1, the J gene TRBJ1-1; 9 positions agree with TRBD1. Trimming removed 3 bases from V and 0 bases from J; junction bases left unmatched: 6. Per germline, CDR1 SGHRS and CDR2 YFSETQ. The CDR3 totals 16 residues. The CDR3 DNA follows: TGCGCCAGCAGCTGGGTGGGACAGGGCATGAACACTGAAGCTTTCTTT. It specifies CASSWVGQGMNTEAFF.

A note on this clone: Additional DNA sequences in this sample encode the identical CDR3. The rearrangement joins TRBV5-1 to TRBJ2-7; 10 nucleotides agree with TRBD2. The CDR3 contains 15 residues. CDR1 is SGHRS and CDR2 is YFSETQ in the germline V gene. J lost 4 bases, V lost 0 bases, and 4 bases had no gene match. The CDR3 reads CASSLELAGPYEQYF. CDR3 nucleotides: TGCGCCAGCAGCTTGGAACTAGCGGGACCGTACGAGCAGTACTTC.

The CDR3 here is CASRTDRRYTF. CDR3 nucleotides: TGTGCCAGCAGGACGGACAGGCGCTACACCTTC. The rearrangement links TRBV21-1 to TRBJ1-2; TRBD1 is taken as the D call from the table, unchecked against the DNA. TRBV21-1 is noted as a pseudogene. The CDR3 runs to 11 residues.

The chain joins TRBV7-9 to TRBJ2-5, with D perhaps TRBD2 (5 bases). The CDR3 totals 15 residues. CDR1 and CDR2 (germline): SEHNR, FQNEAQ (reference sequence). V gave up 4 bases and J gave up 4 bases, with 16 bases separating them. CDR3 nucleotides: TGTGCCAGCAGCTCAAACTCTGGACTGGCAGAGACCCAGTACTTC. Encoded protein: CASSSNSGLAETQYF.

The J gene is TRBJ1-2, the V gene TRBV7-9, with D perhaps matching TRBD1 (6 bases). Germline values: CDR1 SEHNR, CDR2 FQNEAQ (reference sequence). Trimming took 5 bases from V and 11 from J, leaving 24 bases between them. This CDR3 spans 15 amino acids. In DNA form, the CDR3 reads TGTGCCAGCAGCACCTCCGGGACATCCCTAATGGGGTACACCTTC. Residues: CASSTSGTSLMGYTF.

The chain couples TRBV6-1 to TRBJ2-3, with a tentative D call TRBD2 (7 bases). The V gene's germline CDR1 is MNHNS and CDR2 SASEGT. The CDR3 has 17 residues. Deletions cut 0 bases from V and 6 bases from J, with 19 bases between. The CDR3 region has the DNA TGTGCCAGCAGTGAAGCGCCTGTTCGGGGGGCCCGTGATACGCAGTATTTT. Translation: CASSEAPVRGARDTQYF.

Comment on this clone: It is unclear where the CDR3 begins or ends on the DNA, so no DNA is shown, and the CDR3 is as TCRdb lists it. The gene calls are TRBV12-2 and TRBJ1-5; the D segment call TRBD1 is taken from the table without a DNA check. TRBV12-2 is noted as a pseudogene. The CDR3 has 16 residues if both end residues are counted. The CDR3 loop reads CASRLVGQGAFGAQHF.

The chain uses TRBV30 and TRBJ2-5, with D perhaps matching TRBD1 or TRBD2 (5 bases each). Trimming cost V 5 bases and J 4 bases, with 11 bases left between them. Germline values: CDR1 GTSNPN, CDR2 SVGIG (reference sequence). CDR3 length equals 12 residues. In nucleotides, the CDR3 is TGTGCCTGGGCGAGGGGTGGAGAGACCCAGTACTTC. It specifies CAWARGGETQYF.

The chain couples TRBV14 to TRBJ2-1, with a tentative D call TRBD2 (6 bases). Trimming removed 3 bases from V and 0 bases from J, with 6 bases in between. The CDR3 runs 14 residues. Germline loops: CDR1 SGHDN, CDR2 FVKESK. CDR3 region: CASSQGGSYNEQFF. The CDR3 DNA reads TGTGCCAGCAGCCAGGGGGGCTCCTACAATGAGCAGTTCTTC.

CDR3 in amino acids: CASSSGTSGSTSTDTQYF. CDR3 DNA: TGTGCCAGCAGCTCCGGGACTAGCGGGAGTACTAGCACAGATACGCAGTATTTT. The genes are TRBV5-4 and TRBJ2-3; the match to TRBD2 covers 14 bases. CDR1 and CDR2 from the germline V gene are SGHNT and YYREEE (reference sequence). CDR3 length: 18 amino acids. V dropped 3 bases and J dropped 0; count of bases not matched to a gene: 6.

The chain combines TRBV7-9 with TRBJ2-2; no clear D. The V gene lost 3 bases and the J gene lost 2 bases, with 7 bases spanning the gap. CDR1 is SEHNR and CDR2 is FQNEAQ in the germline V gene (reference sequence). This CDR3 contains 14 residues. DNA of the CDR3: TGTGCCAGCAGCTTCAGATTTAACACCGGGGAGCTGTTTTTT. Protein: CASSFRFNTGELFF. Using reference TRBV7-9 and TRBJ2-2 for the parts outside the CDR3, the full variable domain is DTGVSQNPRHKITKRGQNVTFRCDPISEHNRLYWYRQTLGQGPEFLTYFQNEAQLEKSRLLSDRFSAERPKGSFSTLEIQRTEQGDSAMYLCASSFRFNTGELFFGEGSRLTVL.

J is TRBJ2-4 and V is TRBV15; D is possibly TRBD1 or TRBD2 (6 bases each). The V gene lost 1 base and the J gene lost 3 bases, with 19 bases spanning the gap. The CDR3 is made up of 18 amino acids. Germline V gives CDR1 LNHNV, CDR2 YYDKDF (reference sequence). The CDR3 spells CATSRVGGQRELKNIQYF. CDR3 DNA sequence: TGTGCCACCAGCAGAGTGGGGGGACAACGCGAGCTCAAAAACATTCAGTACTTC.

CDR3 DNA sequence: TGTGCCAGCAGCTTAAGGGGCCGCACAGATACGCAGTATTTT. Amino acid sequence: CASSLRGRTDTQYF. The chain couples TRBV7-9 to TRBJ2-3; TRBD1 is a possible D gene (5 bases). This CDR3 contains 14 residues. V was trimmed by 2 bases and J by 1 base, leaving 7 bases between them. Germline-derived CDR1 and CDR2 are SEHNR and FQNEAQ (reference sequence).

The chain couples TRBV6-1 to TRBJ2-7; D may be TRBD2 (6 bases). This CDR3 comprises 14 residues. CDR1 and CDR2 (germline): MNHNS, SASEGT. Between the trimmed V and J ends, which lost 8 bases and 0 bases, there was a span of 14 bases. The chain's CDR3 is CASGKGLNSYEQYF. CDR3 bases: TGTGCCAGCGGGAAGGGACTGAACTCCTACGAGCAGTACTTC.

V is TRBV25-1 and J is TRBJ2-7, with 8 bases aligning to TRBD1. CDR1 and CDR2 from the germline V gene are MGHDK and SYGVNS. CDR3 length: 13 amino acids. V lost 7 bases to trimming and J lost 1 base; unmatched junction nucleotides: 3. CDR3 DNA sequence: TGTGCCAGCAACAGGGGGATATCCTACGAGCAGTACTTC. This encodes CASNRGISYEQYF.

This clone has a handful of counts. V and J are TRBV7-9 and TRBJ1-1; perhaps TRBD1 as D (6 bases). Looked up from germline, CDR1 is SEHNR and CDR2 is FQNEAQ (reference sequence). This CDR3 spans 15 amino acids. Deletions cut 3 bases from V and 2 bases from J, with 13 bases between. The CDR3 DNA follows: TGTGCCAGCAGCTTCATAGACAGGCGCAACACTGAAGCTTTCTTT. Translated: CASSFIDRRNTEAFF.

The V and J genes are TRBV19 and TRBJ2-2; 11 positions match TRBD2. Germline-derived CDR1 and CDR2 are LNHDA and SQIVND (reference sequence). V lost 5 bases, J lost 6 bases, and 5 bases stayed unmatched. The CDR3 totals 15 residues. In nucleotides, the CDR3 is TGTGCCAGTAGTGAACTAGCGGGAGATCCCGGGGAGCTGTTTTTT. Encoded protein: CASSELAGDPGELFF.

The chain recombines TRBV11-2 with TRBJ2-6, with no clear D. The CDR3 has 18 amino acids. Germline CDR1 and CDR2: SGHAT and FQNNGV. The ends were cut back, 5 bases at V and 5 bases at J, with 22 bases in the middle. CDR3: CASSVHIKQQSRANVLTF. CDR3 DNA sequence: TGTGCCAGCAGCGTACATATCAAGCAACAAAGTCGGGCCAACGTCCTGACTTTC.

The chain links TRBV11-2 to TRBJ2-3, with D maybe TRBD2 (5 bases). The V and J ends lost 0 bases and 6 bases respectively, with 10 bases between them. This CDR3 region has 14 residues. CDR1 SGHAT and CDR2 FQNNGV come from the germline V gene. The chain's CDR3 is CASSLEFSVDTQYF. The CDR3 DNA sequence: TGTGCCAGCAGCTTAGAGTTTAGCGTGGATACGCAGTATTTT.

This clone has just one count. The chain combines TRBV10-2 with TRBJ2-2; D is undetermined. V lost 4 bases and J 1 base, leaving 13 bases between the germline ends. The germline V gene has CDR1 WSHSY and CDR2 SAAADI. This CDR3 region has 16 residues. The CDR3 DNA reads TGCGCCAGCAGTGGAACAGCCGAAGTGAACACCGGGGAGCTGTTTTTT. Protein sequence: CASSGTAEVNTGELFF.

The chain uses TRBV4-3 and TRBJ2-1; TRBD2 matches at 7 bases. There are 13 residues in the CDR3. V was pared by 11 bases and J by 6 bases, with 10 bases of the junction left unmatched. CDR1 and CDR2 (germline): LGHNA, YSLEER. The CDR3 loop reads CASSWGRGNEQFF. The CDR3 DNA follows: TGCGCCTCAAGCTGGGGGAGGGGCAATGAGCAGTTCTTC.